The source of this T cell receptor beta chain is a study of shared clonotypes between healthy human individuals. Study details: Donors had three CD4 naive, three CD4 memory, two CD8 naive and one CD8 memory plate apiece.

The V gene lost 1 base and the J gene lost 2 bases, with 8 bases spanning the gap. The CDR3 sequence is 14 residues long. CDR1 and CDR2 from the germline V gene are SGHRS and YFSETQ. The repertoire was sequenced with immunoSEQ multiplex PCR; TCRdb's copy has only in-frame clones and lacks some. The data show some 1,600,000 clones, with approximately 98% seen just once and about 0.45% held by the top ten. The sequencing sample was made of naive CD4+ T cells sorted from blood. The subset: CD45RA+ positively selected. The TCR sequence derives from a man aged 25 to 45 in good health. The chain uses TRBV5-1 and TRBJ2-3; D ambiguous. CDR3 region: CASSLKQFTDTQYF. CDR3 nucleotides: TGCGCCAGCAGCTTGAAACAGTTCACAGATACGCAGTATTTT.